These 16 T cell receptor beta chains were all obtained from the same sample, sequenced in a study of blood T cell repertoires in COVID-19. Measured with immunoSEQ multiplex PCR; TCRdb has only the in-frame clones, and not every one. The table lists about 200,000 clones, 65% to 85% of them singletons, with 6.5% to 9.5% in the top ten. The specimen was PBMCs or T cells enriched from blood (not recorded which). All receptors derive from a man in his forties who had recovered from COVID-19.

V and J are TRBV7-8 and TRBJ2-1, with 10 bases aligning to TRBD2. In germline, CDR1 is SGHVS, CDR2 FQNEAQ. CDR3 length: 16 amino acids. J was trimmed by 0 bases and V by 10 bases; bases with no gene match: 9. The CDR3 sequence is CATTGERGGSYNEQFF. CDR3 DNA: TGTGCCACTACCGGTGAGCGGGGGGGCTCCTACAATGAGCAGTTCTTC.

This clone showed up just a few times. The CDR3 protein is CASSHEGLAGYEQYF. The CDR3 DNA sequence: TGTGCCAGCAGCCACGAGGGACTAGCGGGGTACGAGCAGTACTTC. The genes are TRBV4-2 and TRBJ2-7, with TRBD2 matching over 13 bases. The germline V gene encodes CDR1 LGHNA and CDR2 YNFKEQ. V trimming: 3 bases; J trimming: 4 bases; junction bases outside the gene matches: 3. CDR3 length: 15 amino acids.

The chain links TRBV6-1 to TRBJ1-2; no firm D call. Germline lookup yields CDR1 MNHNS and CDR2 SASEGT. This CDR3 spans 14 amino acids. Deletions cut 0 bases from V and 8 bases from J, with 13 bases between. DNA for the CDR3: TGTGCCAGCAGTGAAGCTAGCGGAGAGTACGGCTACACCTTC. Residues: CASSEASGEYGYTF.

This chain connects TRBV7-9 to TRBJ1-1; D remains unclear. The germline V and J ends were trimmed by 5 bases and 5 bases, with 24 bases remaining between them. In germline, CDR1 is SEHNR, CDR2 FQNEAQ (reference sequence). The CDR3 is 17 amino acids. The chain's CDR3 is CASSQTTGVWEETEAFF. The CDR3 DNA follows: TGTGCCAGCAGCCAAACTACTGGAGTTTGGGAGGAGACTGAAGCTTTCTTT. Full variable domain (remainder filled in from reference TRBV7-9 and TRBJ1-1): DTGVSQNPRHKITKRGQNVTFRCDPISEHNRLYWYRQTLGQGPEFLTYFQNEAQLEKSRLLSDRFSAERPKGSFSTLEIQRTEQGDSAMYLCASSQTTGVWEETEAFFGQGTRLTVV.

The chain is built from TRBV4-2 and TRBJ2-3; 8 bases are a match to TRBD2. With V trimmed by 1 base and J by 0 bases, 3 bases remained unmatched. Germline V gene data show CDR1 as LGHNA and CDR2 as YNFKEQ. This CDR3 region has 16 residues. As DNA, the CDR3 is TGTGCCAGCAGCCAAGGGGTAGCGGGGAGCACAGATACGCAGTATTTT. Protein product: CASSQGVAGSTDTQYF.

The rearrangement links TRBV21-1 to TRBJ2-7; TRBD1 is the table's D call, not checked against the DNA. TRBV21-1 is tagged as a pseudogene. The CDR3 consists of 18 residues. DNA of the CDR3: TGTGCCAGCAGCAAGATTTGGTTAGGGGGAAAGAGCTCCTACGAGCAGTACTTC. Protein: CASSKIWLGGKSSYEQYF.

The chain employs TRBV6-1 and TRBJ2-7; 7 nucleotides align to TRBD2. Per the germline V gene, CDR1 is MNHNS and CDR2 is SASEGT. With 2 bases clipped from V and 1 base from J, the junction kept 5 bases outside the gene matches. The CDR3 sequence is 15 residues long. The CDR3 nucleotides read TGTGCCAGCAGTGAATCTGCGGGGGAGTCCTACGAGCAGTACTTC. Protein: CASSESAGESYEQYF.

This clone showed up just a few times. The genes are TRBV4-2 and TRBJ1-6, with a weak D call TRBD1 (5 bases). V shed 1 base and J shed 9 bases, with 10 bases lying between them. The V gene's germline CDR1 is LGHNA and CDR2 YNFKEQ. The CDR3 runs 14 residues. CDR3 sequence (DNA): TGTGCCAGCAGCCAAGCCTGGGGGGGTTCACCCCTCCACTTT. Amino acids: CASSQAWGGSPLHF.

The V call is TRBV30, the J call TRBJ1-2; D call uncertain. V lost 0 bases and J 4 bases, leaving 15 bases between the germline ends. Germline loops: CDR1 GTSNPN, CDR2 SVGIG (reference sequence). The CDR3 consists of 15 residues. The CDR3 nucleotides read TGTGCCTGGAGTGTACCGTCAGGCCTACGCTATGGCTACACCTTC. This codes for CAWSVPSGLRYGYTF.

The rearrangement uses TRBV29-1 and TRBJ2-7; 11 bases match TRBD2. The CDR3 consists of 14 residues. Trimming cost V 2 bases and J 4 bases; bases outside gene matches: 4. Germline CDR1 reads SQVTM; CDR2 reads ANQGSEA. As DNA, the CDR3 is TGCAGCGTTGAAACTAGCGGGGGCCTATACGAGCAGTACTTC. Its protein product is CSVETSGGLYEQYF.

CDR3 protein: CASSLMLRDTEAFF. In DNA form, the CDR3 reads TGTGCCAGCAGCTTAATGCTAAGAGACACTGAAGCTTTCTTT. The chain joins TRBV7-2 to TRBJ1-1; D not resolved. The germline V gene has CDR1 SGHTA and CDR2 FQGNSA. The V gene lost 2 bases and the J gene lost 3 bases, with 10 bases spanning the gap. The CDR3 sequence is 14 residues long.

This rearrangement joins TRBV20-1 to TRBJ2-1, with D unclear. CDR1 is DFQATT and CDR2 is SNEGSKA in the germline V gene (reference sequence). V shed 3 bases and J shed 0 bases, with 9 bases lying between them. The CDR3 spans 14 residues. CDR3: CSASGLYSYNEQFF. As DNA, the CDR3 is TGCAGTGCTAGTGGTCTCTACTCCTACAATGAGCAGTTCTTC.

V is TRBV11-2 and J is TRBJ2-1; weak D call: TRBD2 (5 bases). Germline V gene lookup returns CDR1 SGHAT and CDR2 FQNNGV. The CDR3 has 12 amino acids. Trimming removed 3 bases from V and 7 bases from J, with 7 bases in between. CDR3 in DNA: TGTGCCAGCAGCTTCACGGGGAATGAGCAGTTCTTC. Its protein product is CASSFTGNEQFF.

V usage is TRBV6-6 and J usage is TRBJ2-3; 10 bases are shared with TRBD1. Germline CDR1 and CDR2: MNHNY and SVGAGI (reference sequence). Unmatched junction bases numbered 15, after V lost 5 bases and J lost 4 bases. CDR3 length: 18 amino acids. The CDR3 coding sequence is TGTGCCAGCAGTCTCCTCCCACCGGGACAGGGGCAAGCAGATACGCAGTATTTT. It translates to CASSLLPPGQGQADTQYF.

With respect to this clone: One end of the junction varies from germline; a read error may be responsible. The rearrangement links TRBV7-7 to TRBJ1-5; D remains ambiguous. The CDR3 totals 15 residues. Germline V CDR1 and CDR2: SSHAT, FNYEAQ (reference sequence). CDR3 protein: CASSLESGNLEPQHF. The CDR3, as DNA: TGTGCTAGCAGCTTGGAATCGGGGAATTTGGAGCCCCAGCATTTT. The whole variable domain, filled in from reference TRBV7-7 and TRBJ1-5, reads GAGVSQSPRYKVTKRGQDVTLRCDPISSHATLYWYQQALGQGPEFLTYFNYEAQPDKSGLPSDRFSAERPEGSISTLTIQRTEQRDSAMYRCASSLESGNLEPQHFGDGTRLSIL.

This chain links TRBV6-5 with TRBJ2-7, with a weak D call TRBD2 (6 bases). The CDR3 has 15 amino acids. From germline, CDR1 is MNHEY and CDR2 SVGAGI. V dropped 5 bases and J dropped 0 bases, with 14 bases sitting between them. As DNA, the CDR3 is TGTGCCAGCAGTAAGCCGGGACTCAGCTCCTACGAGCAGTACTTC. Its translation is CASSKPGLSSYEQYF.